This T cell receptor (beta chain) was observed in a study of T cell responses to AZD1222 COVID-19 vaccine. General observations from the study: Across spike, vaccine-associated CD4 TCRs were found, dominant at 160-218 and 743-854. White British donors predominated, females outnumbered males, and clonal diversity was possibly underestimated. The repertoires were collected only after the peak T cell response. Only a handful of AZD1222 recipients were seropositive at baseline.

Assay: immunoSEQ multiplex PCR; the TCRdb copy retains only in-frame clones and omits some. This sample yields under 150,000 clones, of which 91% are seen a single time; about 2.7% belongs to the top ten. With regard to this clone: What it binds is unknown.

Germline V CDR1 and CDR2: DFQATT, SNEGSKA (reference sequence). CDR3 length equals 15 residues. The V gene end was trimmed by 3 bases and the J gene end by 3 bases; junction bases not matched to a gene: 5. The sample was peripheral blood, taken on day 0 of AZD1222 vaccination. This TCR derives from an adult in good health. The chain is built from TRBV20-1 and TRBJ1-4; 9 bases are shared with TRBD1. CDR3 loop: CSASDRGTSNEKLFF. CDR3 DNA: TGCAGTGCTAGTGACAGGGGGACCTCTAATGAAAAACTGTTTTTT.